These 7 T cell receptor beta chains originate from one sample sequenced in a study of CD8 T cells in ankylosing spondylitis. TCRdb called the 5' RACE reads again in MiXCR, with one record for every CDR3 protein. The sample holds about 280,000 distinct CDR3 sequences; 20% are singletons and the top ten take 7.8%. The sample was blood, either unsorted or a sorted T cell fraction (not recorded which). The receptor set was obtained from a male donor with ankylosing spondylitis or in good health (not recorded which).

The chain is built from TRBV7-3 and TRBJ2-3; 7 nucleotides align to TRBD2. The ends lost 2 bases at V and 0 bases at J; junction bases unmatched: 2. CDR1 and CDR2 (germline): SGHTA, FQGTGA. The CDR3 has 15 amino acids. CDR3 DNA: TGTGCCAGCAGCTTACTAGCGGCTAGCACAGATACGCAGTATTTT. Encoded protein: CASSLLAASTDTQYF.

This chain uses TRBV5-1 with TRBJ2-1, with D unresolved. Germline V gene sequence: CDR1 SGHRS, CDR2 YFSETQ. The V gene lost 0 bases and the J gene lost 5 bases, with 18 bases spanning the gap. The CDR3 contains 17 residues. CDR3 DNA: TGCGCCAGCAGCTTGGGGCTAGTTGCACCCACGAACAATGAGCAGTTCTTC. This gives the protein CASSLGLVAPTNNEQFF.

This clonotype showed up just a few times. V and J are TRBV6-5 and TRBJ1-1; D is unresolved. CDR3 length: 14 amino acids. The germline V gene encodes CDR1 MNHEY and CDR2 SVGAGI. The V end was cut by 2 bases, the J end by 1 base, with 8 bases between. CDR3 in DNA: TGTGCCAGCAGTTACCCCGGAAGGAACACTGAAGCTTTCTTT. It yields the protein CASSYPGRNTEAFF.

This clonotype was counted many times. The rearrangement uses TRBV5-1 and TRBJ1-6; TRBD1 agrees at 10 bases. The germline V gene encodes CDR1 SGHRS and CDR2 YFSETQ. This CDR3 contains 15 residues. With V trimmed by 1 base and J by 7 bases, 2 bases remained unmatched. CDR3 nucleotides: TGCGCCAGCAGCTTGCCGGGACAGGGGAATTCACCCCTCCACTTT. Its translation: CASSLPGQGNSPLHF.

This clonotype has a count of ten or more. This sequence joins TRBV20-1 and TRBJ2-3; 9 nucleotides agree with TRBD1. Germline assignment: CDR1 DFQATT and CDR2 SNEGSKA (reference sequence). The CDR3 spans 17 residues. The V and J ends lost 6 bases and 8 bases, in that order; junction bases with no gene match: 21. For the CDR3, the DNA is TGCAGTGCCAAGGGACAGGGAGTAGCTAGCTCCAAGGCTACGCAGTATTTT. It yields the protein CSAKGQGVASSKATQYF.

The chain combines TRBV6-2 or TRBV6-3 with TRBJ2-6, with 9 bases lining up with TRBD1. This CDR3 has 17 residues. J lost 0 bases, V lost 6 bases, and 6 bases had no gene match. Germline values: CDR1 MNHEY, CDR2 SVGEGT. In nucleotides, the CDR3 is TGTGCCAGCAGCCTGACAGGGGGAGGCTCTGGGGCCAACGTCCTGACTTTC. It codes for CASSLTGGGSGANVLTF.

V usage is TRBV28 and J usage is TRBJ1-1; weak D call: TRBD1 (5 bases). Germline values: CDR1 MDHEN, CDR2 SYDVKM. The CDR3 is 12 amino acids. Between the trimmed V and J ends, which lost 3 bases and 9 bases, there was a span of 11 bases. In DNA, the CDR3 is TGTGCCAGCAGTTTGGTTGAGGGGAAAGCTTTCTTT. This encodes CASSLVEGKAFF.